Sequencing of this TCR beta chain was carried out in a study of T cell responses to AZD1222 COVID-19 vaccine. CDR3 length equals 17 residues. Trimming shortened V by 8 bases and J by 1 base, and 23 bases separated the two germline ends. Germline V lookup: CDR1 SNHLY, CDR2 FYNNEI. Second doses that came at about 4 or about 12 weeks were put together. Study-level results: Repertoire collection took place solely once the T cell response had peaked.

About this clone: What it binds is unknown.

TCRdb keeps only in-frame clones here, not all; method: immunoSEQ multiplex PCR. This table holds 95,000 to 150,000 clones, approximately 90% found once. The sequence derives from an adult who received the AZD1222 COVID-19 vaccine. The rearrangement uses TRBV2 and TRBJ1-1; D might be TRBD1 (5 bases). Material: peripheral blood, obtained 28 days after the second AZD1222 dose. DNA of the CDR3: TGTGCCAGCGTACGAAATTCTTTGGGACGGAGGAACACTGAAGCTTTCTTT. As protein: CASVRNSLGRRNTEAFF.